Sequencing of this T cell receptor beta chain was carried out in a study of blood T cell repertoires in COVID-19 (dated by TCRdb to about 2020). With regard to the full study: Collaborator samples came from the United States, Italy and Spain and covered acute and convalescent phases of COVID-19. HLA class I and class II types, where available, came from metadata supplied by the sample provider rather than from assay-based typing. The material from the prospective study consisted of cDNA or gDNA derived from T cells, B-cell-depleted T cells, or PBMCs. Samples came from the ongoing ImmuneRACE study (first 160 participants) plus 1,254 subjects from 6 global collaborators. A de-identified subject ID, COVID-19 status, age in years and sex were almost always included in the sample metadata. The dataset comprised deeply sampled blood TCRbeta repertoires from subjects exposed to, actively infected with, or recovered from COVID-19. A freely available public database, intended as a resource for researchers studying the immune response to SARS-CoV-2, is where the repertoires were released. Study-level results and caveats: How much clinical and demographic metadata was included differed by source and by participant, and the metadata was provided uncurated.

Another Seattle source contributed samples from volunteer blood donors who had recovered from COVID-19. Collaborating institutions collected whole blood in K2EDTA tubes following their own protocols. For TCRbeta analysis, collaborator samples were shipped as frozen whole blood, as isolated PBMCs, or as DNA extracted from either sample type. The immunoSEQ Assay, a bias-controlled multiplex PCR, was used to amplify TCRbeta CDR3 regions from genomic DNA. In the authors' own workflow: Nucleated cell counts per sample were estimated from amplification of reference gene primers within the assay. To quantify the absolute abundance of each unique TCRbeta CDR3 rearrangement, sequence reads were collapsed and filtered. For each sample, productive Simpson clonality was calculated by taking the square root of Simpson's diversity index across productive rearrangements. The clones in this table, taken by TCRdb from immuneACCESS, are in-frame only. Not every clone is retained; where verified, under half of the shortfall comes from an unresolved V gene, and the cause of the rest is unknown. The V and J calls and the clone size are those of that table, but D and trimming were determined from the DNA. The sample table records 250,000 to 300,000 clones; over 65% of these occur just once. The ten top clones hold about 4.6% of the sample.

In the case of this clone: The specificity of this receptor is unknown. Base qualities are not provided; no much larger clone lies one nucleotide away.

The specimen was peripheral blood. The sequence derives from a man aged 55 to 70 who had recovered from COVID-19.

Here the CDR3 is given as CASSQEPGSNQPQHF. The DNA is TGCGCCAGCAGCCAAGAACCAGGAAGCAATCAGCCCCAGCATTTT. The chain is assembled from TRBV4-1 and TRBJ1-5, with no confident D gene call. V gives up 0 bases and J gives up 1 base, and the segment between their germline ends measures 7 bases. The CDR3 goes from the cysteine to the phenylalanine over 15 residues. CDR3 DNA only is kept here, 45 bases in frame from base 1. CDR1 MGHRA and CDR2 YSYEKL were looked up in the germline V gene.